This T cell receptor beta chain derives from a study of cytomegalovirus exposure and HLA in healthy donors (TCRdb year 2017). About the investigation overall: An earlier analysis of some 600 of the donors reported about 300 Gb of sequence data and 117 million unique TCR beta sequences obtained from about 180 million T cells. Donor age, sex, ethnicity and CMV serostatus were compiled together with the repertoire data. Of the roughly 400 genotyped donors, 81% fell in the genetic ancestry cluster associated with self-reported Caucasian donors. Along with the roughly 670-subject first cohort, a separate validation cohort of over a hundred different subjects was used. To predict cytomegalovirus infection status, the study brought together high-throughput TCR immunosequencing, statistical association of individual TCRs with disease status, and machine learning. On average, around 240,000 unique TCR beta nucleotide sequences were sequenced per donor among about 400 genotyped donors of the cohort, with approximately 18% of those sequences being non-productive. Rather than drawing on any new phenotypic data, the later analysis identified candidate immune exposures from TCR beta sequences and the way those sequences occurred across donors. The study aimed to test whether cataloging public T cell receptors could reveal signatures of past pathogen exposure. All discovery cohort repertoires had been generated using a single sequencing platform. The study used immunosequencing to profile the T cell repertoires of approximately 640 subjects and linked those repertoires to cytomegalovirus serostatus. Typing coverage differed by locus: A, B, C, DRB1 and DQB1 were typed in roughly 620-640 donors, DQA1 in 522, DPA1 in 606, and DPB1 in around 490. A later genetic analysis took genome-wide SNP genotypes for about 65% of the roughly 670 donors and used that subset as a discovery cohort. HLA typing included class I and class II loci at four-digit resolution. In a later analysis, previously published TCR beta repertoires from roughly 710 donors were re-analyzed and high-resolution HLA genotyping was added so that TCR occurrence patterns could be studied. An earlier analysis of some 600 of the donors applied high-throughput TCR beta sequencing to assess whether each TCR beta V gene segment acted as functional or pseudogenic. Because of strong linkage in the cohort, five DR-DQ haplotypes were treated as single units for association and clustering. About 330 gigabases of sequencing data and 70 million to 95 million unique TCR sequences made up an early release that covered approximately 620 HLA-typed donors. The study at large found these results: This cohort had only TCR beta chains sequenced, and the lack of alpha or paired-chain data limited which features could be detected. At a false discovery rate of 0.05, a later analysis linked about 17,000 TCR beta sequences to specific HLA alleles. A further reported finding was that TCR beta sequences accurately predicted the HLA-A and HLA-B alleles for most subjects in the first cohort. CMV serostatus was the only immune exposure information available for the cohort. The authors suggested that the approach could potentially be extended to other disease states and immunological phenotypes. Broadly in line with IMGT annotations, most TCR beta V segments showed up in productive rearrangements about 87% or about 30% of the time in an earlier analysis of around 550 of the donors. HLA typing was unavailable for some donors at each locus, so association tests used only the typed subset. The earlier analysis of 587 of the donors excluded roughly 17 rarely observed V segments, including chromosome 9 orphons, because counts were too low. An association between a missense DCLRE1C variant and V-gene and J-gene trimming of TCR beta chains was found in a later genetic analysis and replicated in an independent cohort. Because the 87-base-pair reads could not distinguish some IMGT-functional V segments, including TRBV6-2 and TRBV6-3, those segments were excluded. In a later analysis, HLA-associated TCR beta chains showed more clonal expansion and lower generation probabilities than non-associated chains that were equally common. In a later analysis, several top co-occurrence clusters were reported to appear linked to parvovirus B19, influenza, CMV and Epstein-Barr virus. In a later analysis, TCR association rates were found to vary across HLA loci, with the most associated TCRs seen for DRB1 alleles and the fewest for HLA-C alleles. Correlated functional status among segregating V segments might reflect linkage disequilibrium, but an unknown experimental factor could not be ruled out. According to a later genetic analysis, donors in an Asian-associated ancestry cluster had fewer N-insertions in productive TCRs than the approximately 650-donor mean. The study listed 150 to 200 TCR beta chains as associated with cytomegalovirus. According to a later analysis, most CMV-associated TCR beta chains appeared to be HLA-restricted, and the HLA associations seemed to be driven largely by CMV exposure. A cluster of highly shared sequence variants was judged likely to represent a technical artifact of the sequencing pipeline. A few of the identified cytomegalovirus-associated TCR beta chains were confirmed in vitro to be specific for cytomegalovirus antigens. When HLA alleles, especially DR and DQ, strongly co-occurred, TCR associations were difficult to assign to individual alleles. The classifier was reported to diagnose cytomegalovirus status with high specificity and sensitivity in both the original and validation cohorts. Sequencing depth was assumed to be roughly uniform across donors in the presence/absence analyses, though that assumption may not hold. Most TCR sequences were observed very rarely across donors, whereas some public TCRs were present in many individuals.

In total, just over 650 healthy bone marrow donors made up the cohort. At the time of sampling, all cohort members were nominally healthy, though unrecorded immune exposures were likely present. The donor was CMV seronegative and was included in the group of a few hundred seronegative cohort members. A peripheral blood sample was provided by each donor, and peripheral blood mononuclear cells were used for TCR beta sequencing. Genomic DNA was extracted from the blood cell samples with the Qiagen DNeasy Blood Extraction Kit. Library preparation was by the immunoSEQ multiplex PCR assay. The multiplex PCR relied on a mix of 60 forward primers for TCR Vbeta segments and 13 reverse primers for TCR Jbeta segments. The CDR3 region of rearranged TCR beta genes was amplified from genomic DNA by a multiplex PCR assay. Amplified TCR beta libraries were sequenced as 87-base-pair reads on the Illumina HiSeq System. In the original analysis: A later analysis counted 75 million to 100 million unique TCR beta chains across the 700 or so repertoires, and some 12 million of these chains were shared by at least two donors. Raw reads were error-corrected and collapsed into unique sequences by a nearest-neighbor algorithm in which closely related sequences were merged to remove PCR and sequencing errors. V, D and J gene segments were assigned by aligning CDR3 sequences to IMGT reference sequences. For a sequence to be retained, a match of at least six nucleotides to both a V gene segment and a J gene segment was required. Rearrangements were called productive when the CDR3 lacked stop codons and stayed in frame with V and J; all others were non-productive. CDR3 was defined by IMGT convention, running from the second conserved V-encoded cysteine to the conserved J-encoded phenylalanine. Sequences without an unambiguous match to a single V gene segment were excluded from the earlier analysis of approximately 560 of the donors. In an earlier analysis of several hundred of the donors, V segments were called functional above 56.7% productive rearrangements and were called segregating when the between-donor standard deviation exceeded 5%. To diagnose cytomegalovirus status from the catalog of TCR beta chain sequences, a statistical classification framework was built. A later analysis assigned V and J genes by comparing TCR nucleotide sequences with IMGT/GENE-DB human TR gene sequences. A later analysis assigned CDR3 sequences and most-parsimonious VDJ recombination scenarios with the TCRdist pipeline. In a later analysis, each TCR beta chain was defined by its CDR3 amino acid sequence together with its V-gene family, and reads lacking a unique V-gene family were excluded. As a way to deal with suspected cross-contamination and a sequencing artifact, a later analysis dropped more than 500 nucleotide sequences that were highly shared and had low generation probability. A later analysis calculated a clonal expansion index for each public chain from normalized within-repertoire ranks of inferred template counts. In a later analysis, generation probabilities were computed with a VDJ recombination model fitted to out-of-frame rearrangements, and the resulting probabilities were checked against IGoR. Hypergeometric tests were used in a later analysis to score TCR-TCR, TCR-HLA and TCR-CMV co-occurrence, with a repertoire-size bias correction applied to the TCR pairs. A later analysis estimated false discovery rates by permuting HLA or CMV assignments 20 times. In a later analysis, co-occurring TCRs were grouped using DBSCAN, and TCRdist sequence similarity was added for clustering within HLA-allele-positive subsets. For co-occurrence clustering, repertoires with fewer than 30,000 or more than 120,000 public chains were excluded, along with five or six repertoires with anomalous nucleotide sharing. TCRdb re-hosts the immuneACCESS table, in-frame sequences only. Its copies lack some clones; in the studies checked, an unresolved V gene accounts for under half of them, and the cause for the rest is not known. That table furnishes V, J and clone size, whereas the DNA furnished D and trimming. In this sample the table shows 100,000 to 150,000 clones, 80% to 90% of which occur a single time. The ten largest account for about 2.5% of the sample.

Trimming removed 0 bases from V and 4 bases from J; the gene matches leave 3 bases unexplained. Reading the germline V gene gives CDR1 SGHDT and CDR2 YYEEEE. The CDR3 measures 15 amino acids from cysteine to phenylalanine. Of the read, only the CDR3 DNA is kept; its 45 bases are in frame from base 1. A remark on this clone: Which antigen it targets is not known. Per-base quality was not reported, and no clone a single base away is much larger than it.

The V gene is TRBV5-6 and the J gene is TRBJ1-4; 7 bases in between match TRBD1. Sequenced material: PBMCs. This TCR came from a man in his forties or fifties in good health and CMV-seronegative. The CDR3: CASSLGTGYNEKLFF. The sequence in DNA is TGTGCCAGCAGCTTGGGGACAGGTTATAATGAAAAACTGTTTTTT.